This T cell receptor (beta chain) was observed in a study of blood T cell repertoires in COVID-19. Study background: Samples taken during acute and convalescent COVID-19 were collected in the United States, Italy and Spain. Sources were T cells, B-cell-depleted T cells, or PBMCs; the material itself was cDNA or gDNA.

Original handling: Reference gene primer amplification in the assay estimated nucleated cell counts. Sequencing was performed with immunoSEQ multiplex PCR; in TCRdb, only in-frame clones are kept and a portion is missing. V, J and clone size are taken as reported in that table, and D and trimming were inferred from the DNA itself. The sample records more than 250,000 clones, about 82% being singletons. The CDR3 runs to 16 residues. V was cut by 10 bases and J by 0 bases, with 21 bases left in between. The germline V gene has CDR1 SNHLY and CDR2 FYNNEI. The chain links TRBV2 to TRBJ1-1; unclear D gene. The clonotype originates from a man aged 45-65 years with active or convalescent COVID-19. Source material: peripheral blood. The CDR3 spells CAIELKPQEVNTEAFF. CDR3 DNA sequence: TGTGCCATTGAACTCAAACCTCAGGAGGTGAACACTGAAGCTTTCTTT.